The TCR beta chain under discussion was sequenced for a study of T-cell memory formation after mild COVID-19. Germline CDR1 reads KGHDR; CDR2 reads SFDVKD. V was cut by 7 bases and J by 1 base, with 6 bases left in between. The CDR3 is 12 amino acids. Barcoded TCR alpha and TCR beta cDNA libraries with UMIs came from 5'RACE using constant-segment primers. TCRdb itself ran the 5' RACE reads through MiXCR, one entry per CDR3 protein. The data contain about 430,000 distinct CDR3 sequences, 20% to 25% of them singletons. With regard to this clonotype: Antigen unknown.

Study-level points and caveats: A second wave expanding day 15 to 37 was CD4+-biased; contracting clones were balanced. Among contracting clones, CD4+ were mainly CM/EM and CD8+ enriched in EMRA.

The V and J genes are TRBV24-1 and TRBJ1-2; no firm D call. Sample: PBMCs or a T cell subset sorted from them (not recorded which). The TCR originated in an adult woman who had mild COVID-19 (a few samples of this study predate the infection). Cell type and time point are not known. The CDR3 sequence: CATRGDNYGYTF. DNA for the CDR3: TGTGCCACCAGGGGAGATAACTATGGCTACACCTTC.